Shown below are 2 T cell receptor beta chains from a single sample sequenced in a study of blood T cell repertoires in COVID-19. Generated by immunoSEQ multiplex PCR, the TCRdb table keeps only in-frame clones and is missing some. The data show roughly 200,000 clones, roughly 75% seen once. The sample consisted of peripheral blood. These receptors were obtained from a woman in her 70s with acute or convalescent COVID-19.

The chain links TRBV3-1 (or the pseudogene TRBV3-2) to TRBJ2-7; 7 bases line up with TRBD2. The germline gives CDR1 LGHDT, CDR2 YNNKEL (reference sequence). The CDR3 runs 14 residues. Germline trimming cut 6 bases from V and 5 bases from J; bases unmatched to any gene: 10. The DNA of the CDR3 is TGTGCCAGCAGTCTAGGACTAGTCGCGGACGAGCAGTACTTC. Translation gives CASSLGLVADEQYF.

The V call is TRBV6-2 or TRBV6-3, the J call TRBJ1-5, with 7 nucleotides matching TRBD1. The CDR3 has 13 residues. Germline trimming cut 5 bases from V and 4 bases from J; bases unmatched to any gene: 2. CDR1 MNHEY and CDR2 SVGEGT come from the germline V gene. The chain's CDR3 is CASSRDRNQPQHF. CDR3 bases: TGTGCCAGCAGTCGGGACAGAAATCAGCCCCAGCATTTT.